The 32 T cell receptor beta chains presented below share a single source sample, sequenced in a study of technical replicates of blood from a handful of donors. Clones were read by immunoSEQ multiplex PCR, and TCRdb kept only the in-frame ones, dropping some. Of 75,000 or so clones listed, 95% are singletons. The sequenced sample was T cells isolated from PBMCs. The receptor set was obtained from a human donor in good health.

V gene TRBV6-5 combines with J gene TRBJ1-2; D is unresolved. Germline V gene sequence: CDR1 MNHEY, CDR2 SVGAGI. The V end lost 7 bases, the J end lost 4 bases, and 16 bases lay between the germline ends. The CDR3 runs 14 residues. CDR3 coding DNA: TGTGCCAGCAACTTCGAGAGAGGATCCTATGGCTACACCTTC. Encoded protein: CASNFERGSYGYTF.

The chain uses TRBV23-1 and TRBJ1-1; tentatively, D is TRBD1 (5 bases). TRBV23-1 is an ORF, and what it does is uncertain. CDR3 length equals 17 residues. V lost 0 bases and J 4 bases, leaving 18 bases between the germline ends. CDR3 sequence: CASSQSKRGGFSTEAFF. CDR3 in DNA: TGCGCCAGCAGTCAATCTAAAAGGGGCGGCTTTAGCACTGAAGCTTTCTTT.

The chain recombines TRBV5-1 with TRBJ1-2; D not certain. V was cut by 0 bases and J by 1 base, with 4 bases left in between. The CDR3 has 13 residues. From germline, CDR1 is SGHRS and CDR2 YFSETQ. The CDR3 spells CASSLDSNYGYTF. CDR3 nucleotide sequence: TGCGCCAGCAGCTTGGACAGTAACTATGGCTACACCTTC.

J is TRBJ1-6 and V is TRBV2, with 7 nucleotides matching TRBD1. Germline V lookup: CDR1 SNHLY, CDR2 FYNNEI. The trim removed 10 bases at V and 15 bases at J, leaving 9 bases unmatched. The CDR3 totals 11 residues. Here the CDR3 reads CATEITGVLHF. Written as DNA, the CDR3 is TGTGCCACAGAGATCACAGGGGTCCTCCACTTT.

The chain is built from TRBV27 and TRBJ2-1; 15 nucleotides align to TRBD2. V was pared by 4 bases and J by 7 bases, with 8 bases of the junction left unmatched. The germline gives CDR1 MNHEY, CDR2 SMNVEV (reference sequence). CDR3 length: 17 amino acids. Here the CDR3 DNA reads TGTGCCAGCAGTTCAGGACTAGCGGGGGGGCCGAGGAATGAGCAGTTCTTC. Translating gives CASSSGLAGGPRNEQFF.

CDR3 in amino acids: CASGLDRVPYEQYF. CDR3 nucleotide sequence: TGTGCTAGTGGTTTGGACAGGGTTCCCTACGAGCAGTACTTC. The chain links TRBV12-5 to TRBJ2-7, with D perhaps matching TRBD1 (6 bases). CDR1 and CDR2 (germline): LGHNT, FRNRAP. CDR3 size: 14 residues. V was pared by 1 base and J by 2 bases, with 9 bases between.

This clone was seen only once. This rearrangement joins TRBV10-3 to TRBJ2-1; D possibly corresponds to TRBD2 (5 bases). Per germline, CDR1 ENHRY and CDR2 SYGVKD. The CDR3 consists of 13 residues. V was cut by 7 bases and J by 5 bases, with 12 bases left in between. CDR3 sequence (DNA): TGTGCCATCAATACTAGAGTGGACAATGAGCAGTTCTTC. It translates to CAINTRVDNEQFF.

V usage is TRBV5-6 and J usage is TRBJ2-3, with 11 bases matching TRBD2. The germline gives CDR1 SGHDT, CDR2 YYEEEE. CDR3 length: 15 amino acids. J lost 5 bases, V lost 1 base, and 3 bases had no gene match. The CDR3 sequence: CASSLIGLAGDTQYF. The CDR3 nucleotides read TGTGCCAGCAGCTTGATAGGACTAGCGGGAGATACGCAGTATTTT. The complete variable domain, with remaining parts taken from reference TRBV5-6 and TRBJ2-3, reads DAGVTQSPTHLIKTRGQQVTLRCSPKSGHDTVSWYQQALGQGPQFIFQYYEEEERQRGNFPDRFSGHQFPNYSSELNVNALLLGDSALYLCASSLIGLAGDTQYFGPGTRLTVL.

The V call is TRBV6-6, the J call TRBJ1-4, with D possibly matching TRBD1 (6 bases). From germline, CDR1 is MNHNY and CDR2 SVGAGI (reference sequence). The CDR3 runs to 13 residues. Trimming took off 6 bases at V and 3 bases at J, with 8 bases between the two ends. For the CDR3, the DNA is TGTGCCAGCAGCAACAGGGCTAATGAAAAACTGTTTTTT. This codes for CASSNRANEKLFF.

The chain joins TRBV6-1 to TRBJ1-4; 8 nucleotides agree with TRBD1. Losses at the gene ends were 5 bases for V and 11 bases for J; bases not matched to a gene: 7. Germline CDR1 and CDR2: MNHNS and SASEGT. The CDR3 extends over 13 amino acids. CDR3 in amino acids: CASSQDRGRKLFF. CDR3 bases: TGTGCCAGCAGTCAAGACAGGGGAAGGAAACTGTTTTTT.

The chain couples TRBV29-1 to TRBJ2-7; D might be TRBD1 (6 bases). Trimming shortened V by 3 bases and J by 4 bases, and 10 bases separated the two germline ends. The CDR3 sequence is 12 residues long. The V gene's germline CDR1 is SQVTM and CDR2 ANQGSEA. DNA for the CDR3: TGCAGCGTTGAGGGCAGGGGTTACGAGCAGTACTTC. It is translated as CSVEGRGYEQYF.

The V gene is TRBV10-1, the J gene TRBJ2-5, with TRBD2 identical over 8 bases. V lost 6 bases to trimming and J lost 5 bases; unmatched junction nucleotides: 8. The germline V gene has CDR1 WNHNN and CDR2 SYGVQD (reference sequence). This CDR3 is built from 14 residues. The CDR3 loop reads CASSTGLASETQYF. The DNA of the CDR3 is TGCGCCAGCAGCACAGGACTAGCCAGCGAGACCCAGTACTTC.

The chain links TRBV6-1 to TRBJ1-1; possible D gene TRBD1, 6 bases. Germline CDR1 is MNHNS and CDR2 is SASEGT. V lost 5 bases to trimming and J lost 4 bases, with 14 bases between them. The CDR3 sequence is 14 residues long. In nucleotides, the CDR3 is TGTGCCAGCAGTACGGGACAAGTGGGCACTGAAGCTTTCTTT. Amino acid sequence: CASSTGQVGTEAFF.

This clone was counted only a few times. The CDR3 bases are TGCGCCAGCAGCACCGGACTAGCGCAAGAGACCCAGTACTTC. It translates to CASSTGLAQETQYF. This rearrangement joins TRBV5-1 to TRBJ2-5; 9 bases match TRBD2. Germline CDR1 SGHRS, CDR2 YFSETQ. With 4 bases clipped from V and 2 bases from J, the junction kept 3 bases outside the gene matches. The CDR3 is made up of 14 amino acids.

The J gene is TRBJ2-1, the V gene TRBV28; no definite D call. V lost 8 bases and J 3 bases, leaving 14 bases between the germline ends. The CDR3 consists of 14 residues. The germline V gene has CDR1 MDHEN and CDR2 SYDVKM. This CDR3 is CASGFDPSYNEQFF. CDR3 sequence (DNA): TGTGCCAGCGGATTTGATCCTAGCTACAATGAGCAGTTCTTC.

The CDR3 nucleotides read TGTGCCAGCAGCTCTCTAGCGGGGGCGACCTACGAGCAGTACTTC. Amino acid sequence: CASSSLAGATYEQYF. V and J are TRBV7-2 and TRBJ2-7; 10 nucleotides align to TRBD2. Germline V gene lookup returns CDR1 SGHTA and CDR2 FQGNSA. This CDR3 has 15 amino acids. With 4 bases clipped from V and 2 bases from J, the junction kept 5 bases outside the gene matches.

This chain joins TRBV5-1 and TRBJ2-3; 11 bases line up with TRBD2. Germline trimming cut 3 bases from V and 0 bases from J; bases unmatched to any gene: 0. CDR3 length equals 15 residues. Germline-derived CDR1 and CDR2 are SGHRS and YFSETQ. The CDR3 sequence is CASSWTSGSTDTQYF. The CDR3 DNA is TGCGCCAGCAGCTGGACTAGCGGGAGCACAGATACGCAGTATTTT.

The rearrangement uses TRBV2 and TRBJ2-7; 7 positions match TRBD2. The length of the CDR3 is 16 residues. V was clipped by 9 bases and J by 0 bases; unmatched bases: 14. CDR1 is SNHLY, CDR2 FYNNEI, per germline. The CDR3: CARSKDGRDFSYEQYF. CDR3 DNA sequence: TGTGCCAGGTCGAAGGATGGGAGGGATTTCTCCTACGAGCAGTACTTC.

CDR3 in amino acids: CASSLEPVWAKNIQYF. The CDR3 nucleotides are TGTGCCAGCAGCTTAGAGCCCGTTTGGGCCAAAAACATTCAGTACTTC. The chain is built from TRBV7-8 and TRBJ2-4, with D unresolved. V was pared by 1 base and J by 1 base, with 11 bases between. The CDR3 runs 16 residues. Germline loops: CDR1 SGHVS, CDR2 FQNEAQ.

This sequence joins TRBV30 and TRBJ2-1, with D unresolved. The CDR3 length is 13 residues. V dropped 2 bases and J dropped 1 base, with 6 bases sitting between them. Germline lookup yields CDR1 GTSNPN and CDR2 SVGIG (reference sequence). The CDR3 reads CAWSTSSYNEQFF. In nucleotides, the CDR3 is TGTGCCTGGAGTACCAGTTCCTACAATGAGCAGTTCTTC.

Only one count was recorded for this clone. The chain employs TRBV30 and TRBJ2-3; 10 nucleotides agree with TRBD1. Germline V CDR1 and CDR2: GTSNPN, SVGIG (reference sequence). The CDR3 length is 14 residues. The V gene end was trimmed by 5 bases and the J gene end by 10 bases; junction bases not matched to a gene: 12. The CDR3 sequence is CAWYDWDRGFAQYF. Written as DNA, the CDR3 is TGTGCCTGGTACGACTGGGACAGGGGTTTTGCGCAGTATTTT.

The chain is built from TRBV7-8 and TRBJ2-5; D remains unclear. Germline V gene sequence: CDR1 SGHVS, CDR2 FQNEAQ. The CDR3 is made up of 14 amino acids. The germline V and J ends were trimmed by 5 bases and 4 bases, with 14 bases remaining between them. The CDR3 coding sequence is TGTGCCAGCAGCCCCGTTCTTCCCCCAGAGACCCAGTACTTC. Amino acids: CASSPVLPPETQYF. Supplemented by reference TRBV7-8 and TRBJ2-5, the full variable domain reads GAGVSQSPRYKVAKRGQDVALRCDPISGHVSLFWYQQALGQGPEFLTYFQNEAQLDKSGLPSDRFFAERPEGSVSTLKIQRTQQEDSAVYLCASSPVLPPETQYFGPGTRLLVL.

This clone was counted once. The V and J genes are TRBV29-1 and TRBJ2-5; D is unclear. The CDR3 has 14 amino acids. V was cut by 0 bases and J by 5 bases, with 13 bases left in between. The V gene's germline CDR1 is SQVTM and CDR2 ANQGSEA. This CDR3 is CSVEDVGSGETQYF. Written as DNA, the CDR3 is TGCAGCGTTGAAGATGTTGGGTCCGGGGAGACCCAGTACTTC.

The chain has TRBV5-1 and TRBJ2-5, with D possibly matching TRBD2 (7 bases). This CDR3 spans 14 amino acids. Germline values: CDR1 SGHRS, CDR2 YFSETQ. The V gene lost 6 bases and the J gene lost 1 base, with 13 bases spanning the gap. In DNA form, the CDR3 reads TGCGCCAGCACCCGGGGAGGGGGCCAAGAGACCCAGTACTTC. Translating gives CASTRGGGQETQYF.

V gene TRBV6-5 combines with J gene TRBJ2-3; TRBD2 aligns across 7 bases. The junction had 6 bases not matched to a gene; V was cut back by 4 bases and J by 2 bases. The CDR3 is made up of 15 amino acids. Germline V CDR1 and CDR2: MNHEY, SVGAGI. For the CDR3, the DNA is TGTGCCAGCAGTTTTAGAGCGGGAATCACAGATACGCAGTATTTT. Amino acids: CASSFRAGITDTQYF.

CDR3 coding DNA: TGTGCCAGAAGCTTGAGGGACAGGGGGAACACTGAAGCTTTCTTT. Its protein is CARSLRDRGNTEAFF. The chain recombines TRBV5-3 with TRBJ1-1, with 10 bases that match TRBD1. TRBV5-3 counts as an open reading frame of uncertain function. After removal of 1 base from V and 1 base from J, the junction contained 1 base not matched to a gene. This CDR3 contains 15 residues.

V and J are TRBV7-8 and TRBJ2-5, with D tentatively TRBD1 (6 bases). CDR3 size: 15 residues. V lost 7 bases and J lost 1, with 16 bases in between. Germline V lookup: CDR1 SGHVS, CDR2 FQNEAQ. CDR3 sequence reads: CASTETGVLQETQYF. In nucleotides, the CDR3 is TGTGCCAGCACGGAGACAGGAGTACTCCAAGAGACCCAGTACTTC.

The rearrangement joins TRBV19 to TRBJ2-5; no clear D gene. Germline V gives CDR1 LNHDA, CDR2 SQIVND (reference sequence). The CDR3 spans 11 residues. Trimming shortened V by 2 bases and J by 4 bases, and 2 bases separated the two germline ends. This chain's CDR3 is CASSIRETQYF. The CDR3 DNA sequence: TGTGCCAGTAGTATACGAGAGACCCAGTACTTC.

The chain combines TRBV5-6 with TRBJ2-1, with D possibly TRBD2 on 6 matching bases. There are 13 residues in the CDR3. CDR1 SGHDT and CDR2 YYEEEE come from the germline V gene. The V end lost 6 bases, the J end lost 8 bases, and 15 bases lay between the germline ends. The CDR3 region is CASKFMGGDEQFF. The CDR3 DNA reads TGTGCCAGCAAGTTTATGGGAGGCGATGAGCAGTTCTTC. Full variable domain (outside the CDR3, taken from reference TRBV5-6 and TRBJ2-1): DAGVTQSPTHLIKTRGQQVTLRCSPKSGHDTVSWYQQALGQGPQFIFQYYEEEERQRGNFPDRFSGHQFPNYSSELNVNALLLGDSALYLCASKFMGGDEQFFGPGTRLTVL.

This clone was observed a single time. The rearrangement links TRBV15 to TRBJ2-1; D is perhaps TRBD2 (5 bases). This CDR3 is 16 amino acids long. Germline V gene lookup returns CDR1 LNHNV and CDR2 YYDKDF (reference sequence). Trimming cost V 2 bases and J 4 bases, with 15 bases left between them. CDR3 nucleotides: TGTGCCACCAGCAGATTAGGGCTAGCAGCTTACAATGAGCAGTTCTTC. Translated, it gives CATSRLGLAAYNEQFF.

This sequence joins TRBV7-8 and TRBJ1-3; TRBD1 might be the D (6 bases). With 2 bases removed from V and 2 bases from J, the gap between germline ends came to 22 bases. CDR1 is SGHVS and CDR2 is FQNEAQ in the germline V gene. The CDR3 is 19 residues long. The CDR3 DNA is TGTGCCAGCAGCTTAAGGACAGCTTTACACTCTGAGACTGGAAACACCATATATTTT. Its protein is CASSLRTALHSETGNTIYF. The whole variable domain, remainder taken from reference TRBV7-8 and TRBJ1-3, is GAGVSQSPRYKVAKRGQDVALRCDPISGHVSLFWYQQALGQGPEFLTYFQNEAQLDKSGLPSDRFFAERPEGSVSTLKIQRTQQEDSAVYLCASSLRTALHSETGNTIYFGEGSWLTVV.

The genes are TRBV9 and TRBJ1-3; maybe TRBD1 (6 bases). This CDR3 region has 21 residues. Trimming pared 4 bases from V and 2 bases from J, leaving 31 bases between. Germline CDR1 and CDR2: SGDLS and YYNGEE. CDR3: CASSRFHHRFSHEGAGNTIYF. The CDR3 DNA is TGTGCCAGCAGCCGTTTCCACCACCGTTTTTCCCATGAGGGGGCTGGAAACACCATATATTTT.